This entry lists 15 T cell receptor beta chains sequenced from one sample in a study of breast tumors, draining lymph nodes, adjacent tissues. Breast cancer patients provided tissue from their axillary draining lymph nodes. A single record per CDR3 protein comes from TCRdb applying MiXCR to the multiplex PCR reads. The repertoire holds more than 250,000 distinct CDR3 sequences, with about 30% as singletons. Sequencing was done on a sample of axillary lymph node tissue. These receptors were collected from a female donor with breast cancer. Some clones in this sample may be carry-over from other donors' samples.

This clonotype was observed many times. The rearrangement joins TRBV6-5 to TRBJ2-2, with 8 bases identical to TRBD1. CDR1 is MNHEY and CDR2 is SVGAGI in the germline V gene. The CDR3 spans 17 residues. The junction had 6 bases not matched to a gene; V was cut back by 2 bases and J by 1 base. CDR3 sequence: CASSYVGQGENTGELFF. As DNA, the CDR3 is TGTGCCAGCAGTTACGTCGGACAGGGTGAGAACACCGGGGAGCTGTTTTTT.

This clonotype appeared many times. The genes are TRBV4-1 and TRBJ2-5, with unresolved D. The CDR3 totals 13 residues. CDR1 and CDR2 (germline): MGHRA, YSYEKL. Trimming removed 0 bases at V and 5 bases at J, with 7 bases between. CDR3 sequence reads: CASSQDVIETQYF. CDR3 in DNA: TGCGCCAGCAGCCAAGATGTGATCGAGACCCAGTACTTC.

A note on this clonotype: A clone one base away is much larger, so this may be a read error. The J gene is TRBJ2-5, the V gene TRBV5-1, with 9 nucleotides matching TRBD2. V lost 0 bases, J lost 2 bases, and 5 bases stayed unmatched. Looked up from germline, CDR1 is SGHRS and CDR2 is YFSETQ. There are 16 residues in the CDR3. CDR3: CASSLGTSASQETQYF. The CDR3 DNA reads TGCGCCAGCAGCTTGGGGACTAGCGCCTCGCAAGAGACCCAGTACTTC. Looking up the rest from reference TRBV5-1 and TRBJ2-5 gives the full variable domain: KAGVTQTPRYLIKTRGQQVTLSCSPISGHRSVSWYQQTPGQGLQFLFEYFSETQRNKGNFPGRFSGRQFSNSRSEMNVSTLELGDSALYLCASSLGTSASQETQYFGPGTRLLVL.

This clonotype was seen many times. The chain is built from TRBV5-8 and TRBJ2-2; D is undetermined. This CDR3 is 12 amino acids long. Germline-derived CDR1 and CDR2 are SGHTS and YDEGEE. The V end was cut by 4 bases, the J end by 6 bases, with 7 bases between. The CDR3 sequence: CASSKPPGELFF. CDR3 bases: TGTGCCAGCAGCAAACCGCCCGGGGAGCTGTTTTTT.

V is TRBV18 and J is TRBJ2-2; possible D gene TRBD2, 5 bases. Germline CDR1 is KGHSH and CDR2 is LQKENI. V lost 3 bases and J lost 1, with 18 bases in between. The CDR3 spans 18 residues. DNA for the CDR3: TGTGCCAGCTCACCTGTCCGGGGAAGCACGGAGAACACCGGGGAGCTGTTTTTT. Translating it yields CASSPVRGSTENTGELFF.

This clonotype was recorded at least ten times. This chain uses TRBV5-1 with TRBJ2-1; TRBD1 matches 9 bases. The V and J ends lost 4 bases and 6 bases, in that order; junction bases with no gene match: 8. The V gene's germline CDR1 is SGHRS and CDR2 YFSETQ. This CDR3 is 15 amino acids long. The DNA for the CDR3 is TGCGCCAGCAGCCTGGGACAGGGCGGCTTCAATGAGCAGTTCTTC. Amino acid sequence: CASSLGQGGFNEQFF. Supplemented by reference TRBV5-1 and TRBJ2-1, the full variable domain reads KAGVTQTPRYLIKTRGQQVTLSCSPISGHRSVSWYQQTPGQGLQFLFEYFSETQRNKGNFPGRFSGRQFSNSRSEMNVSTLELGDSALYLCASSLGQGGFNEQFFGPGTRLTVL.

With regard to this clonotype: Just one base apart from a much larger clone, this may be a read error. V usage is TRBV20-1 and J usage is TRBJ2-2, with D tentatively TRBD2 (5 bases). Germline assignment: CDR1 DFQATT and CDR2 SNEGSKA (reference sequence). CDR3 size: 12 residues. CDR3 sequence reads: CSARHDTGEPFF. CDR3 bases: TGCAGTGCTAGACACGACACCGGGGAGCCGTTTTTT.

This clonotype has a count of ten or more. This chain links TRBV6-6 with TRBJ2-7, with D possibly being TRBD1 (7 bases). Germline V gene lookup returns CDR1 MNHNY and CDR2 SVGAGI (reference sequence). The CDR3 loop spans 15 amino acids. The V end was cut by 5 bases, the J end by 5 bases, with 19 bases between. The CDR3 here is CASSAQAGGLDEQYF. CDR3 nucleotides: TGTGCCAGCAGTGCCCAGGCAGGGGGGTTGGACGAGCAGTACTTC.

This chain connects TRBV20-1 to TRBJ1-6, with D perhaps TRBD1 (6 bases). The CDR3 covers 12 residues. The germline V gene encodes CDR1 DFQATT and CDR2 SNEGSKA (reference sequence). V lost 4 bases and J lost 10, with 11 bases in between. CDR3 residues: CSATQGNSPLHF. CDR3 DNA sequence: TGCAGTGCTACGCAGGGGAACTCACCCCTCCACTTT.

The chain employs TRBV20-1 and TRBJ2-5; possibly TRBD1 or TRBD2 for D (5 bases each). CDR3 length: 17 residues. Germline lookup yields CDR1 DFQATT and CDR2 SNEGSKA (reference sequence). V was trimmed by 2 bases and J by 5 bases, leaving 24 bases between them. The CDR3 DNA follows: TGCAGTGCTAGAAGTCTTAGTTGGGGACCCGGGCATGAGACCCAGTACTTC. Translated, it gives CSARSLSWGPGHETQYF.

As to this clonotype: A much bigger clone sits one base away, suggesting this may be a read error. The chain is built from TRBV12-3 or TRBV12-4 and TRBJ2-1; possibly TRBD2 for D (5 bases). This CDR3 is built from 15 residues. CDR3 in amino acids: CASSSTRGIYNGQFF. In nucleotides, the CDR3 is TGTGCCAGCAGTTCCACCCGGGGTATTTACAATGGGCAGTTCTTC.

Concerning this clonotype itself: In this CDR3 the conserved last residue, phenylalanine or tryptophan, is missing, so a read error is likely. The chain recombines TRBV6-5 with TRBJ2-7; D possibly corresponds to TRBD1 (5 bases). From germline, CDR1 is MNHEY and CDR2 SVGAGI. Trimming removed 5 bases from V and 3 bases from J, with 14 bases in between. The CDR3 runs to 14 residues. The chain's CDR3 is CASSEHGARYEQYL. The CDR3 DNA reads TGTGCCAGCAGTGAACATGGGGCACGCTACGAGCAGTACCTC.

A remark on this clonotype: A read error is likely, as this CDR3 ends without the conserved phenylalanine or tryptophan. The CDR3 loop is CASSFPSYEQYS. CDR3 nucleotide sequence: TGTGCCAGCAGCTTTCCCTCCTACGAGCAGTACTCC. The V and J genes are TRBV10-3 and TRBJ2-7, with D unclear. From germline, CDR1 is ENHRY and CDR2 SYGVKD. CDR3 length: 12 residues. V lost 10 bases and J 0 bases, leaving 10 bases between the germline ends.

This clonotype was seen at least ten times. The chain joins TRBV12-3 or TRBV12-4 to TRBJ1-5; D uncertain. This CDR3 is 14 amino acids long. V lost 2 bases and J 6 bases, leaving 11 bases between the germline ends. This chain's CDR3 is CASSLKGLFQPQHF. For the CDR3, the DNA is TGTGCCAGCAGTTTAAAGGGTCTGTTTCAGCCCCAGCATTTT.

This clonotype came up a few times. The chain uses TRBV6-6 and TRBJ2-2; tentative D call: TRBD2 (6 bases). There are 17 residues in the CDR3. Germline V gene data show CDR1 as MNHNY and CDR2 as SVGAGI (reference sequence). Trimming removed 2 bases at V and 1 base at J, with 14 bases between. The CDR3 loop reads CASSYLGTWMNTGELFF. CDR3 sequence (DNA): TGTGCCAGCAGTTACCTTGGGACTTGGATGAACACCGGGGAGCTGTTTTTT.